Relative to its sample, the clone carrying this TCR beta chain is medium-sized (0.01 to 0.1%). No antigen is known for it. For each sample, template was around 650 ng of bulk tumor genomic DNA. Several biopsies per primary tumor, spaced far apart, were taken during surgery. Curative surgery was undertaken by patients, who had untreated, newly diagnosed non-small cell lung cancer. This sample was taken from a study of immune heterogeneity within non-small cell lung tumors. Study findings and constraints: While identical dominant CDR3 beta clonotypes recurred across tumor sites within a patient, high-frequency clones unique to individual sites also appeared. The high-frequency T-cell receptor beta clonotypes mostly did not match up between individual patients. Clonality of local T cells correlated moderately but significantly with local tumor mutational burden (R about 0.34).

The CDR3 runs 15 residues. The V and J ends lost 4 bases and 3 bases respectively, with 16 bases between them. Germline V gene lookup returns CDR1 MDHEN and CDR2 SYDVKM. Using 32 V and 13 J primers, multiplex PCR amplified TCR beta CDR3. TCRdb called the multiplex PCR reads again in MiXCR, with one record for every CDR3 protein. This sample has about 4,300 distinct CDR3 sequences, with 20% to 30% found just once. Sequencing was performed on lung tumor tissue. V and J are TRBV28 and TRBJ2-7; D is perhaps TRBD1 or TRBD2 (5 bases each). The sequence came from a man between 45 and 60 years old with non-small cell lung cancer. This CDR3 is CASSSLGQGRYEQYF. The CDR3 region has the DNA TGTGCCAGCAGTTCCCTAGGTCAGGGACGCTACGAGCAGTACTTC.